This paragraph reports one T cell receptor (beta chain). Antigen: not known. The V gene's germline CDR1 is SGHRS and CDR2 YFSETQ. V shed 7 bases and J 4 bases; nucleotides not matched to a gene: 5. The length of the CDR3 is 13 residues. This record belongs to a study of cytomegalovirus exposure and HLA in healthy donors. Study results and limitations: There was a cluster of highly shared sequence variants that was likely a sequencing artifact. TCR beta sequences reportedly predicted most subjects' HLA-A and HLA-B alleles accurately. Later work found most CMV-associated TCR beta chains apparently HLA-restricted.

PCR primers comprised 60 Vbeta and 13 Jbeta primers. Only in-frame clones appear in the TCRdb table, and some are missing; sequencing was by immunoSEQ multiplex PCR. This sample carries about 180,000 clones, 79% of them seen once, and the ten largest clones take approximately 0.69%. The sequence came from a woman aged 40 to 49 in good health and CMV-seronegative. The sequenced material came from PBMCs. The chain uses TRBV5-1 and TRBJ2-3; TRBD1 agrees at 8 bases. CDR3 nucleotides: TGCGCCAGCCGCGGACAGGGCTCAGATACGCAGTATTTT. Its translation: CASRGQGSDTQYF.